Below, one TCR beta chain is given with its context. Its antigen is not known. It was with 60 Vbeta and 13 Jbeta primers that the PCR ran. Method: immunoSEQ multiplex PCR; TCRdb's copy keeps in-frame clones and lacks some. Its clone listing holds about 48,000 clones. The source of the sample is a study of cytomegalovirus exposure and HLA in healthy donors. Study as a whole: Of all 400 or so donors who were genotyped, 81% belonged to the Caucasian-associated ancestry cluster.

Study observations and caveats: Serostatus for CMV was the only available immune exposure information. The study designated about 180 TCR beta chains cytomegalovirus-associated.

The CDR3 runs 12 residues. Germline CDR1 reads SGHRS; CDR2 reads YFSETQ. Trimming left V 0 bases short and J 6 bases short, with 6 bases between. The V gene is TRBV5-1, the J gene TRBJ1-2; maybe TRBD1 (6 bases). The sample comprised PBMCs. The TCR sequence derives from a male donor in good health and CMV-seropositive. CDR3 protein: CASSLAGDGYTF. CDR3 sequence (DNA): TGCGCCAGCAGCTTGGCAGGGGATGGCTACACCTTC.